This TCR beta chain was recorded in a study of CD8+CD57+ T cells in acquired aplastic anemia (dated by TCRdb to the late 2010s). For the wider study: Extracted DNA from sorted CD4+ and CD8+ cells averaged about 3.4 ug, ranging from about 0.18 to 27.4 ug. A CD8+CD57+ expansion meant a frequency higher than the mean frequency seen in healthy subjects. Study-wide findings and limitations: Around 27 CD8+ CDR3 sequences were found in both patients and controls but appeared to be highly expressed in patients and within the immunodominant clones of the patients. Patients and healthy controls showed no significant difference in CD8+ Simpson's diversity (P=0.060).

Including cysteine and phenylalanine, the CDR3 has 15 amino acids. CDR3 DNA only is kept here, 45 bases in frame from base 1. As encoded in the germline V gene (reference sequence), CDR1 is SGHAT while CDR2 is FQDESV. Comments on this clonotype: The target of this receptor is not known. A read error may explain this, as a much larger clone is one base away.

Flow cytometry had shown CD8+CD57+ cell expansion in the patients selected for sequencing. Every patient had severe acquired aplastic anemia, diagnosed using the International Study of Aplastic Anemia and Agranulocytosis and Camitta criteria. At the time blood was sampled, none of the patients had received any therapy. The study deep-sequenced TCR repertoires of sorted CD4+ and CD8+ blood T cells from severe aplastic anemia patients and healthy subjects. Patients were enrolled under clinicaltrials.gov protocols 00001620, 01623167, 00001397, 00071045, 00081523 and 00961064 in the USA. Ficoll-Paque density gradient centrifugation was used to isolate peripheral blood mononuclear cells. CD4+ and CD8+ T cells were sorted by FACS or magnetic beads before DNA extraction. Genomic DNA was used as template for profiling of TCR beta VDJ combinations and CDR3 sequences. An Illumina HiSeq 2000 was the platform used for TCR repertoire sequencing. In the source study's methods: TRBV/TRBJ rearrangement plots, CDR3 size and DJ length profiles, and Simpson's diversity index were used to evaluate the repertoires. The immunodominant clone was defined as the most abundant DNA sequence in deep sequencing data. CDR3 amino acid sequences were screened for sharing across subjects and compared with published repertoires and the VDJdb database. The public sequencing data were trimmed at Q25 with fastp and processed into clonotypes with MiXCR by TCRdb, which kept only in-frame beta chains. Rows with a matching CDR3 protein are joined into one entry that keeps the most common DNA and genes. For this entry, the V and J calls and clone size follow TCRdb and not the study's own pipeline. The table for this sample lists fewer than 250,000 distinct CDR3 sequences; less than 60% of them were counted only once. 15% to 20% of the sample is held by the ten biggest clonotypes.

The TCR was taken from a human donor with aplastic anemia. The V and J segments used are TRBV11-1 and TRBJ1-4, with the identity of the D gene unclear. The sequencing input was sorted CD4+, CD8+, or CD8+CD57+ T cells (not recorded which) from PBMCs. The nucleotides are TGTGCCAGCAGCTTACAACCCGTCACGGGTGAAAAACCGTTTTTT. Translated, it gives CASSLQPVTGEKPFF.